This T cell receptor (beta chain) emerged from a study of CD8 T cells in Susac syndrome. The germline V gene encodes CDR1 MNHEY and CDR2 SVGAGI. Deletions cut 3 bases from V and 6 bases from J, with 7 bases between. The CDR3 has 12 amino acids. Random hexamers primed reverse transcription of about 0.45 to 1 ug RNA. TCRdb used MiXCR to reprocess the immunoSEQ multiplex PCR reads, holding one entry per CDR3 protein. Of roughly 200,000 distinct CDR3 sequences listed, about 94% are singletons. The rearrangement joins TRBV6-5 to TRBJ2-3; no reliable D call. The sequence came from a human donor with multiple sclerosis. Material for sequencing was CD4+ T cells from PBMCs. In DNA form, the CDR3 reads TGTGCCAGCAGTTATTCCGGGGATACGCAGTATTTT. Protein product: CASSYSGDTQYF.